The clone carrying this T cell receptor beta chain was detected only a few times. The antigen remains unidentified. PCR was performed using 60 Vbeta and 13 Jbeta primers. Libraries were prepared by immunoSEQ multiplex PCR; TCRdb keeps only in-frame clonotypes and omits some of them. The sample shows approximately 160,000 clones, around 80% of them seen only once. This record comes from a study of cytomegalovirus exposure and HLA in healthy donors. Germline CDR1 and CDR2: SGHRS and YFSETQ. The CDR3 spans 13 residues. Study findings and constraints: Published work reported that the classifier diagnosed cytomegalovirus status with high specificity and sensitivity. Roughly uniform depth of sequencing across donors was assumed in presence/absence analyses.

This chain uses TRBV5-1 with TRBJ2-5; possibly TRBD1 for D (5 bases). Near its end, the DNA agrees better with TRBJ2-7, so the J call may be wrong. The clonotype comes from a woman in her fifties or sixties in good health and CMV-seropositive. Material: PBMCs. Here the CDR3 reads CASSSRQSYEQYF. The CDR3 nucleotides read TGCGCCAGCAGCTCACGACAGAGCTACGAGCAGTACTTC.